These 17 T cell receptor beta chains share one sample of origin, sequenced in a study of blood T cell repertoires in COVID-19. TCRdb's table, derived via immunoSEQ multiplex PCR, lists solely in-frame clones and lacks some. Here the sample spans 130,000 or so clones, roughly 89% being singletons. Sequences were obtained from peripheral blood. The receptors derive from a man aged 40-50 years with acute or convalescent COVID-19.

The CDR3 bases are TGTGCCAGCAGTAGATCGGGAGAGACCCAGTACTTC. It encodes CASSRSGETQYF. V and J are TRBV27 and TRBJ2-5; D call uncertain. The CDR3 has 12 amino acids. V lost 5 bases and J 4 bases, leaving 8 bases between the germline ends. Germline lookup yields CDR1 MNHEY and CDR2 SMNVEV (reference sequence).

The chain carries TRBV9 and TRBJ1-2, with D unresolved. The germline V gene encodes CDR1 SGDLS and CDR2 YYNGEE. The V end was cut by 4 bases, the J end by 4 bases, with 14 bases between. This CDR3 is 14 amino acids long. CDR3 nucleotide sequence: TGTGCCAGCAGCCCCTCGGGCGGGCGCTATGGCTACACCTTC. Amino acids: CASSPSGGRYGYTF.

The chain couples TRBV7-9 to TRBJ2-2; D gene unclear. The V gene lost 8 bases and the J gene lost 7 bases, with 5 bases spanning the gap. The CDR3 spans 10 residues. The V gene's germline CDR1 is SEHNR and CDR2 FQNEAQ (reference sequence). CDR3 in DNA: TGTGCCAGCGGAGACGGGGAGCTGTTTTTT. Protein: CASGDGELFF.

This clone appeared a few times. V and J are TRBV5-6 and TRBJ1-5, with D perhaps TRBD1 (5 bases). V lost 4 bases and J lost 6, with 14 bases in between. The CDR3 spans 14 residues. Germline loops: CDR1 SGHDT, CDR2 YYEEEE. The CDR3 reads CASSPRGGSQPQHF. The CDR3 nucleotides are TGTGCCAGCAGCCCCCGGGGGGGGAGTCAGCCCCAGCATTTT.

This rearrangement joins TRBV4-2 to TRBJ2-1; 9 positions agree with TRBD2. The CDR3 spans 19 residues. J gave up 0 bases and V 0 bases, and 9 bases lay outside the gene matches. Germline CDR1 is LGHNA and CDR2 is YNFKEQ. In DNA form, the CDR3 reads TGTGCCAGCAGCCAAGATGCCCAGCGGGGGGCCAACTCCTACAATGAGCAGTTCTTC. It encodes CASSQDAQRGANSYNEQFF.

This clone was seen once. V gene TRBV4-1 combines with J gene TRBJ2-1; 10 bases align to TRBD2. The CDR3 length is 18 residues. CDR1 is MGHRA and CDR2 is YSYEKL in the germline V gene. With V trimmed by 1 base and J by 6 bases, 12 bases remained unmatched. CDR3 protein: CASSQVFLSGGAFNEQFF. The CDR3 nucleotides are TGCGCCAGCAGCCAAGTGTTCCTCAGCGGGGGGGCATTCAATGAGCAGTTCTTC.

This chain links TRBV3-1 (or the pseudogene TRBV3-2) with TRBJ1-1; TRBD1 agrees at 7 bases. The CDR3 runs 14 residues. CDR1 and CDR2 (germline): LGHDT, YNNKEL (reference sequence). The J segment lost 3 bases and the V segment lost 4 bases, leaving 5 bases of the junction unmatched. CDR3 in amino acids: CASSPTDRDTEAFF. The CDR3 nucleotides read TGTGCCAGCAGCCCGACAGACAGGGACACTGAAGCTTTCTTT.

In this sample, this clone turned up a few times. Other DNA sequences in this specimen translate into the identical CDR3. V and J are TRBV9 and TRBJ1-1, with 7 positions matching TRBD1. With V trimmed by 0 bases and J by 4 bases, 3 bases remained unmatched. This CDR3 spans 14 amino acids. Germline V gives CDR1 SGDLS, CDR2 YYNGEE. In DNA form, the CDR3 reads TGTGCCAGCAGCGTAGAGGCAGGGGGCACTGAAGCTTTCTTT. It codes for CASSVEAGGTEAFF.

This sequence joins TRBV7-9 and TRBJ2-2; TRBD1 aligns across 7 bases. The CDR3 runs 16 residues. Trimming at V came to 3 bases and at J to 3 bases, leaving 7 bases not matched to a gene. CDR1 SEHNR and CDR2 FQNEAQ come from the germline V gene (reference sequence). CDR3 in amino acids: CASSFSGTVYTGELFF. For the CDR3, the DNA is TGTGCCAGCAGCTTTTCCGGGACAGTTTACACCGGGGAGCTGTTTTTT.

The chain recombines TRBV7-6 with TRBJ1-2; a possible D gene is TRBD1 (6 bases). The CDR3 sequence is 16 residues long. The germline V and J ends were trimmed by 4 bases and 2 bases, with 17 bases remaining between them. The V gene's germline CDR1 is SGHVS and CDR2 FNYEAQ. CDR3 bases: TGTGCCAGCAGCTCAGCAGCGGGGGCGCCAAACTATGGCTACACCTTC. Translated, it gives CASSSAAGAPNYGYTF.

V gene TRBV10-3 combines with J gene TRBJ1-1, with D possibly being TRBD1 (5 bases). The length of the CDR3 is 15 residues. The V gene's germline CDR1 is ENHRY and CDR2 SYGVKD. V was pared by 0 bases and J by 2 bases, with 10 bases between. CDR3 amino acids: CAISESGARNTEAFF. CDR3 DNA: TGTGCCATCAGTGAGTCAGGGGCCAGAAACACTGAAGCTTTCTTT.

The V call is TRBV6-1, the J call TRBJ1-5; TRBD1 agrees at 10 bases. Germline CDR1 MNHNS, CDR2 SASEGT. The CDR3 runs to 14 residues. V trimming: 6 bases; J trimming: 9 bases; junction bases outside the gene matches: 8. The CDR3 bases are TGTGCCAGCAGCCCGGGACAGGGGCTTCGGCCCCAGCATTTT. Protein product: CASSPGQGLRPQHF.

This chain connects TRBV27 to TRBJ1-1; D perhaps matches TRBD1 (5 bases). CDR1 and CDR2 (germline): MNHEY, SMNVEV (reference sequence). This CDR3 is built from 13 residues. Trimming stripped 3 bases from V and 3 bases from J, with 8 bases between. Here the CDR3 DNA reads TGTGCCAGCAGTTTTGACAGCCACACTGAAGCTTTCTTT. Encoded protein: CASSFDSHTEAFF.

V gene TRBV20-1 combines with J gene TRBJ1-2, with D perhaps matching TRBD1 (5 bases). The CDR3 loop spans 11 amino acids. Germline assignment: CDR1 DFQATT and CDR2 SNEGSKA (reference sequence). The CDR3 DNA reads TGCAGCGGGGGGAGTGGCTATGGCTACACCTTC. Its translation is CSGGSGYGYTF.

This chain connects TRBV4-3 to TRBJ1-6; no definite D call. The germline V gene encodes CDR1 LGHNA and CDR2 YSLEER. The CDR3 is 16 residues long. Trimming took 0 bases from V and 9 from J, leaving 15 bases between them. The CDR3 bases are TGCGCCAGCAGCCAAGATGTGAGATTCGGTACTTCACCCCTCCACTTT. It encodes CASSQDVRFGTSPLHF.

The CDR3 here is CASTQGAVGGKLFF. In DNA form, the CDR3 reads TGTGCCAGCACTCAGGGGGCAGTTGGGGGAAAACTGTTTTTT. The V call is TRBV7-8, the J call TRBJ1-4; the match to TRBD1 covers 8 bases. CDR1 and CDR2 from the germline V gene are SGHVS and FQNEAQ. CDR3 size: 14 residues. V was pared by 7 bases and J by 10 bases, with 11 bases of the junction left unmatched.

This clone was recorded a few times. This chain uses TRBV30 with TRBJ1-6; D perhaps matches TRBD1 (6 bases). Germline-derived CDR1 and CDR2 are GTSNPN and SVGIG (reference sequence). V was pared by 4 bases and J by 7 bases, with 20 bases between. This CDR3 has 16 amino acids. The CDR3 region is CAWTRGGGPRNSPLHF. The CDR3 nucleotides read TGTGCCTGGACCAGGGGAGGGGGGCCGCGGAATTCACCCCTCCACTTT.